Included here is one T cell receptor beta chain sequence, with context. It has no known antigen specificity. No quality values exist for individual bases; no much larger clone is one base distant. The collaborating institutions used their own protocols to collect whole blood in K2EDTA tubes. For TCRbeta analysis, collaborator samples were shipped as frozen whole blood, as isolated PBMCs, or as DNA extracted from either sample type. The CDR3 goes from the cysteine to the phenylalanine over 10 residues. The CDR3 DNA has 30 bases and is translated from base 1. CDR1 SEHNR and CDR2 FQNEAQ were looked up in the germline V gene (reference sequence). The junction carries 6 bases between V and J, which are trimmed by 11 bases and 3 bases respectively. TCRbeta CDR3 regions were amplified from genomic DNA by means of the immunoSEQ Assay, a bias-controlled multiplex PCR. The original methods were these. Nucleated cell counts per sample were estimated from amplification of reference gene primers within the assay. Sequence reads were collapsed and filtered to measure the absolute abundance of every unique TCRbeta CDR3 rearrangement. For each sample, productive Simpson clonality was calculated as the square root of Simpson's diversity index across productive rearrangements. TCRdb mirrors the immuneACCESS table, restricted to in-frame sequences. Some clones are absent from its copies; in checked studies, under half trace to an unresolved V gene, and the reason for the others is unknown. Clone size and V and J calls were adopted from that table, with D and trimming inferred from the DNA. The sample table contains around 40,000 clones; only one count was recorded for approximately 90% of them. Around 12% of the sample belongs to the ten largest clones.

The data were taken from a study of blood T cell repertoires in COVID-19 (dated by TCRdb to about 2020). For the study in its entirety: Collaborator samples came from the United States, Italy and Spain and covered acute and convalescent phases of COVID-19. The material from the prospective study consisted of cDNA or gDNA derived from T cells, B-cell-depleted T cells, or PBMCs. Deeply sampled blood TCRbeta repertoires from subjects exposed to, actively infected with, or recovered from COVID-19 were included in the dataset. A freely available public database, intended as a resource for researchers studying the immune response to SARS-CoV-2, is where the repertoires were released. Samples were obtained from the ongoing ImmuneRACE study (first 160 participants) and from 1,000 to 1,500 subjects provided by 6 global collaborators. Nearly every sample came with metadata listing a de-identified subject ID, COVID-19 status, age in years and sex. Where HLA class I and class II types were available, the types were taken from metadata supplied by the sample provider, not from assay-based typing. The research as a whole found: Clinical and demographic metadata were provided uncurated, with the amount varying by source and participant.

This chain joins TRBV7-9 to TRBJ2-3, with no confident D gene call. The receptor was derived from a human donor in a cohort sampled during active COVID-19. Sequencing input: peripheral blood. The CDR3 region: CALGTDTQYF. At the DNA level, the sequence is TGTGCCCTCGGGACAGATACGCAGTATTTT. The full variable domain, with segments outside the CDR3 supplied by the reference TRBV7-9 and TRBJ2-3 proteins, appears as DTGVSQNPRHKITKRGQNVTFRCDPISEHNRLYWYRQTLGQGPEFLTYFQNEAQLEKSRLLSDRFSAERPKGSFSTLEIQRTEQGDSAMYLCALGTDTQYFGPGTRLTVL.